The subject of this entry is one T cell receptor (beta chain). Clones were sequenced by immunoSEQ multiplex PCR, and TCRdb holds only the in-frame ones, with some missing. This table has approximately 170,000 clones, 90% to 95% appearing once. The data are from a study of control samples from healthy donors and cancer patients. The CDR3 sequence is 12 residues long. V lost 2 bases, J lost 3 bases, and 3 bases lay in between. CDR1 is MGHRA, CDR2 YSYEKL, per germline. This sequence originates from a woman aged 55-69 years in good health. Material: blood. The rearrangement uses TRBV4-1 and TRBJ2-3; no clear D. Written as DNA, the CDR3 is TGCGCCAGCAGCCAACAGACAGATACGCAGTATTTT. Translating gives CASSQQTDTQYF.